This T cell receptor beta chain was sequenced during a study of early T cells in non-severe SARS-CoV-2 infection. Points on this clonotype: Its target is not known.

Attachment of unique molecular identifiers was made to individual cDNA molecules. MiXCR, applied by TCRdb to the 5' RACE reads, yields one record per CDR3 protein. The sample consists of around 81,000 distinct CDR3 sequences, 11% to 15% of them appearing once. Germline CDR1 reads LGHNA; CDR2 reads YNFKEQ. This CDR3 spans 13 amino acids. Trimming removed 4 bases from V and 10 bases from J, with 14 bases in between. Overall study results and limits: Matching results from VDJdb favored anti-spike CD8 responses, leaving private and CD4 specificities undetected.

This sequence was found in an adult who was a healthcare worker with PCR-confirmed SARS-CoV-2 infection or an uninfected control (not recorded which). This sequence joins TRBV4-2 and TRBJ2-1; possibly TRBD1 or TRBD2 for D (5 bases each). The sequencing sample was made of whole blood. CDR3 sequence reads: CASSLTGTEEQFF. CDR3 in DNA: TGTGCCAGCAGCCTTACCGGGACCGAAGAGCAGTTCTTC.